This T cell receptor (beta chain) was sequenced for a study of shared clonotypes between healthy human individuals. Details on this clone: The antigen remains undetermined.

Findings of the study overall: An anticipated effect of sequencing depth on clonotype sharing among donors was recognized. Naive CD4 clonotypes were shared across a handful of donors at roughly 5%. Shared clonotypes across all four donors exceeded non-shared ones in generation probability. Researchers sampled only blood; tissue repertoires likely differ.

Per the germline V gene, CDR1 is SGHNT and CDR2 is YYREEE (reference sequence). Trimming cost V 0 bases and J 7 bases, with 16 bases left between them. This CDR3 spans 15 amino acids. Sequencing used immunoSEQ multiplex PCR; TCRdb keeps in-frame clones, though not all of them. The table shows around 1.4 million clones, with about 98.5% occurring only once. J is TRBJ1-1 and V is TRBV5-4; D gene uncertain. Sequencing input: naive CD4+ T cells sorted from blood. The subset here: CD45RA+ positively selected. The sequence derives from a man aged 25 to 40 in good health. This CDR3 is CASSLEMAGDREAFF. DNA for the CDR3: TGTGCCAGCAGCTTGGAGATGGCAGGCGACCGTGAAGCTTTCTTT.